This TCR beta chain was captured in a study of a mutant IDH1 vaccine in newly diagnosed glioma. On the study more broadly: Beginning 4-6 weeks after radiotherapy alone, or with temozolomide cycles, vaccination took place. Study outcomes and limitations: There seemed to be no relation between pseudoprogression and changes in top peripheral T cell clonotypes. Immune responses induced by vaccination arose in under 95% of the patients.

Time point denoted: week 5, during vaccination. The study gave 300 ug of mutant IDH1 20-mer peptide per vaccine dose, with topical imiquimod. Astrocytomas found in donors were new, WHO grade 3 or 4, IDH1-mutant and ATRX-lost. With regard to this clone: Its antigen is not known.

The germline gives CDR1 PRHDT, CDR2 FYEKMQ (reference sequence). V gave up 2 bases and J gave up 7 bases, with 11 bases separating them. The CDR3 sequence is 13 residues long. Sequenced by immunoSEQ multiplex PCR; TCRdb stores in-frame clones only, minus some. The data show around 34,000 clones, 45% to 70% seen once. The input for sequencing was PBMCs, taken from a glioma patient whose treatment included an IDH1 peptide vaccine. This TCR was sampled from a woman between 18 and 29 years old with glioma. The chain is built from TRBV13 and TRBJ1-1; D gene ambiguous. The CDR3 DNA follows: TGTGCCAGCAGCTTATCCGTACTAGGTGAAGCTTTCTTT. It yields the protein CASSLSVLGEAFF.